A selection of T cell receptor beta chains follows, all from one sample in a study of T cells after yellow fever vaccination. TCRdb recomputed calls from the 5' RACE reads with MiXCR, one row per CDR3 protein. Of 45,000 to 60,000 distinct CDR3 sequences listed, approximately 5.5% were seen once; the top ten hold 30% to 35%. This specimen was PBMCs, either bulk or a sorted T-cell subset (CD4+, CD8+, memory, or dextramer-sorted; not recorded which), taken on the day of the yellow fever booster vaccination. The receptors come from a young man who received the YFV17D yellow fever vaccine. Each CDR3 is given with its conserved first and last residue.

j_gene: TRBJ2-7
v_gene: TRBV6-2/TRBV6-3
CDR3aa: CASCRTGSYEQYF

j_gene: TRBJ2-3
v_gene: TRBV24-1
CDR3aa: CATSDSAGATDTQYF

j_gene: TRBJ1-6
v_gene: TRBV11-2
CDR3aa: CASSLGVGKPLHF

j_gene: TRBJ2-5
v_gene: TRBV11-2
CDR3aa: CASSLGTSGGLLETQYF

j_gene: TRBJ2-2
v_gene: TRBV6-5
CDR3aa: CASSYLAGGFHSDYTGELFF

j_gene: TRBJ2-2
v_gene: TRBV10-3
CDR3aa: CAISPLGPGTGELFF

j_gene: TRBJ2-1
v_gene: TRBV19
CDR3aa: CASSGTGTVYNEQFF

j_gene: TRBJ2-7
v_gene: TRBV18
CDR3aa: CASSSLAGQPEDTPEQYF

j_gene: TRBJ1-5
v_gene: TRBV20-1
CDR3aa: CSATEGGQPQHF

j_gene: TRBJ2-1
v_gene: TRBV14
CDR3aa: CASSQDPSRLSSPNEQFF

j_gene: TRBJ1-2
v_gene: TRBV5-4
CDR3aa: CASSSSGTGVYGYTF

j_gene: TRBJ2-1
v_gene: TRBV7-8
CDR3aa: CASIGWERGPGEANEQFF

j_gene: TRBJ2-3
v_gene: TRBV7-9
CDR3aa: CASSSPGGLDTDTQYF

j_gene: TRBJ1-2
v_gene: TRBV7-2
CDR3aa: CASSFIGRDRGGYTF

j_gene: TRBJ1-3
v_gene: TRBV20-1
CDR3aa: CSARGNTIYF